The 16 T cell receptor beta chains given below trace back to one sample, sequenced in a study of T cell changes during pregnancy in multiple sclerosis. Clones were sequenced by immunoSEQ multiplex PCR, and TCRdb holds only the in-frame ones, with some missing. The sample has roughly 80,000 clones, about 91% seen once. Sequencing used peripheral blood, obtained before pregnancy. Receptors were obtained from a female donor with multiple sclerosis, enrolled in a pregnancy study.

The chain carries TRBV4-2 and TRBJ1-2; tentatively, D is TRBD1 (6 bases). Per germline, CDR1 LGHNA and CDR2 YNFKEQ. The germline V and J ends were trimmed by 4 bases and 4 bases, with 28 bases remaining between them. The CDR3 loop spans 19 amino acids. CDR3 sequence reads: CASSRPRDNISGRGYGYTF. CDR3 DNA sequence: TGTGCCAGCAGCCGCCCCCGGGACAATATTTCAGGCAGAGGCTATGGCTACACCTTC.

The V call is TRBV19, the J call TRBJ2-1; 10 nucleotides align to TRBD2. After removal of 8 bases from V and 7 bases from J, the junction contained 17 bases not matched to a gene. CDR3 length: 17 residues. CDR1 and CDR2 from the germline V gene are LNHDA and SQIVND (reference sequence). This CDR3 reads CASGSPSLAGVRNEQFF. The CDR3, as DNA: TGTGCCAGTGGCTCTCCGTCCCTAGCGGGAGTGAGAAATGAGCAGTTCTTC.

The rearrangement links TRBV7-9 to TRBJ2-1; tentative D call: TRBD2 (6 bases). V lost 5 bases, J lost 5 bases, and 16 bases lay in between. Germline V gene data show CDR1 as SEHNR and CDR2 as FQNEAQ (reference sequence). The CDR3 extends over 15 amino acids. The CDR3 loop reads CASSLGTLKHNEQFF. CDR3 nucleotide sequence: TGTGCCAGCAGCCTCGGGACTTTGAAACACAATGAGCAGTTCTTC.

This chain uses TRBV14 with TRBJ2-1; 7 bases match TRBD2. Looked up from germline, CDR1 is SGHDN and CDR2 is FVKESK. The CDR3 has 18 amino acids. V lost 1 base, J lost 1 base, and 10 bases stayed unmatched. CDR3 DNA sequence: TGTGCCAGCAGCCAAGCGGAGCCGGGGGGTCGGTCCTACAATGAGCAGTTCTTC. This encodes CASSQAEPGGRSYNEQFF.

Only a few counts were recorded for this clone. The chain carries TRBV29-1 and TRBJ2-2; 7 bases match TRBD2. In germline, CDR1 is SQVTM, CDR2 ANQGSEA. J gave up 7 bases and V 8 bases, and 13 bases lay outside the gene matches. The CDR3 spans 14 residues. CDR3 DNA: TGCAGCTCCTCCCTGGGGGGGTTAGGCGGGGAGCTGTTTTTT. Translating gives CSSSLGGLGGELFF.

The V call is TRBV6-1, the J call TRBJ1-5, with D possibly matching TRBD1 (6 bases). V shed 6 bases and J shed 2 bases, with 11 bases lying between them. Germline CDR1 and CDR2: MNHNS and SASEGT. The CDR3 is 14 residues long. The CDR3 sequence is CASSGTLGNQPQHF. The CDR3 nucleotides are TGTGCCAGCAGCGGGACATTGGGCAATCAGCCCCAGCATTTT.

This clone was detected only once. The chain couples TRBV15 to TRBJ2-7; 10 nucleotides agree with TRBD1. The junction had 3 bases not matched to a gene; V was cut back by 4 bases and J by 3 bases. Germline values: CDR1 LNHNV, CDR2 YYDKDF (reference sequence). This CDR3 contains 14 residues. Here the CDR3 DNA reads TGTGCCACCAGCATAGGGACAGGGGACTACGAGCAGTACTTC. Translated: CATSIGTGDYEQYF.

This clone has a single count. This sequence joins TRBV27 and TRBJ2-7; 8 nucleotides align to TRBD2. CDR1 and CDR2 from the germline V gene are MNHEY and SMNVEV (reference sequence). After removal of 5 bases from V and 4 bases from J, the junction contained 13 bases not matched to a gene. The CDR3 length is 16 residues. The CDR3 DNA follows: TGTGCCAGCAGTCCCGCGGGGGGCGGGAGGATGTACGAGCAGTACTTC. Translation: CASSPAGGGRMYEQYF.

The rearrangement links TRBV5-1 to TRBJ1-2; 8 bases agree with TRBD1. Germline V gene lookup returns CDR1 SGHRS and CDR2 YFSETQ. V was clipped by 3 bases and J by 4 bases; unmatched bases: 5. This CDR3 has 14 residues. Here the CDR3 DNA reads TGCGCCAGCAGCTCCGGACAGGGCAGCTATGGCTACACCTTC. Translated: CASSSGQGSYGYTF.

The chain joins TRBV5-1 to TRBJ1-1; no firm D call. This CDR3 has 14 amino acids. The germline gives CDR1 SGHRS, CDR2 YFSETQ. With 5 bases removed from V and 4 bases from J, the gap between germline ends came to 15 bases. The CDR3 here is CASSPGYSGTEAFF. For the CDR3, the DNA is TGCGCCAGCAGTCCCGGTTACTCGGGCACTGAAGCTTTCTTT.

The V and J genes are TRBV30 and TRBJ1-5, with D unclear. Germline values: CDR1 GTSNPN, CDR2 SVGIG (reference sequence). The V and J ends lost 3 bases and 0 bases respectively, with 12 bases between them. The CDR3 loop spans 15 amino acids. CDR3 sequence: CAWSLTGYSNQPQHF. The DNA for the CDR3 is TGTGCCTGGAGCCTTACGGGATATAGCAATCAGCCCCAGCATTTT.

This chain uses TRBV19 with TRBJ2-5; tentatively, D is TRBD1 (6 bases). Germline CDR1 and CDR2: LNHDA and SQIVND (reference sequence). This CDR3 spans 13 amino acids. Trimming pared 4 bases from V and 2 bases from J, leaving 8 bases between. The CDR3 DNA sequence: TGTGCCAGTAGTAACCAGGGGCAAGAGACCCAGTACTTC. This translates into CASSNQGQETQYF.

The chain combines TRBV7-2 with TRBJ2-3; the D is unclear. The CDR3 runs 12 residues. Germline V gene lookup returns CDR1 SGHTA and CDR2 FQGNSA. The V gene lost 1 base and the J gene lost 8 bases, with 7 bases spanning the gap. The CDR3 coding sequence is TGTGCCAGCAGCTTAGTTACCGGTACGCAGTATTTT. The encoded protein is CASSLVTGTQYF.

This chain joins TRBV10-3 and TRBJ2-7; 13 bases align to TRBD2. Trimming removed 7 bases from V and 4 bases from J; junction bases left unmatched: 7. The CDR3 totals 15 residues. Germline CDR1 is ENHRY and CDR2 is SYGVKD. The CDR3 nucleotides read TGTGCCATCACCCTGGGACTAGCGGGAAAATACGAGCAGTACTTC. Translation gives CAITLGLAGKYEQYF.

V gene TRBV29-1 combines with J gene TRBJ2-1; D is possibly TRBD2 (7 bases). The CDR3 has 14 amino acids. V dropped 2 bases and J dropped 5 bases, with 13 bases sitting between them. Germline V gives CDR1 SQVTM, CDR2 ANQGSEA. In DNA form, the CDR3 reads TGCAGCGTTGAAACGGGGGGCGGGCACAATGAGCAGTTCTTC. Protein sequence: CSVETGGGHNEQFF.

The gene calls are TRBV18 and TRBJ1-1; D possibly corresponds to TRBD1 (5 bases). The CDR3 runs 17 residues. Per the germline V gene, CDR1 is KGHSH and CDR2 is LQKENI. V gave up 2 bases and J gave up 6 bases, with 22 bases separating them. CDR3 protein: CASSPKGPWAHGAEAFF. The CDR3 DNA is TGTGCCAGCTCACCAAAGGGGCCCTGGGCCCATGGGGCTGAAGCTTTCTTT.